This T cell receptor beta chain was obtained from a study of graft-versus-host responses after intestinal transplantation. On the study more broadly: Each of the recipients got a multivisceral, liver-intestinal, or isolated intestinal transplant. Every recipient underwent anti-thymocyte globulin induction, then tacrolimus and steroids for two to four years.

Study results and limitations: Recipient marrow showed GvH clones, some seen first in ileum or blood.

Germline V gene sequence: CDR1 MNHEY, CDR2 SMNVEV (reference sequence). CDR3 length: 14 amino acids. Trimming removed 4 bases at V and 4 bases at J, with 12 bases between. As concerns this clone: What it recognizes is unknown.

The repertoire was sequenced with immunoSEQ multiplex PCR; TCRdb's copy has only in-frame clones and lacks some. The repertoire consists of 45,000 to 50,000 clones, with about nine tenths occurring once and the leading ten covering around 2.5%. The TCR originated in a human donor who was the organ donor for an intestinal transplant. The chain uses TRBV27 and TRBJ2-3; D not resolved. The sequencing used unstimulated CD4+ T cells sorted from spleen or lymph node cells, collected before transplant. CDR3: CASSSHPRADTQYF. The CDR3 nucleotides are TGTGCCAGCAGTTCCCACCCTAGAGCAGATACGCAGTATTTT.